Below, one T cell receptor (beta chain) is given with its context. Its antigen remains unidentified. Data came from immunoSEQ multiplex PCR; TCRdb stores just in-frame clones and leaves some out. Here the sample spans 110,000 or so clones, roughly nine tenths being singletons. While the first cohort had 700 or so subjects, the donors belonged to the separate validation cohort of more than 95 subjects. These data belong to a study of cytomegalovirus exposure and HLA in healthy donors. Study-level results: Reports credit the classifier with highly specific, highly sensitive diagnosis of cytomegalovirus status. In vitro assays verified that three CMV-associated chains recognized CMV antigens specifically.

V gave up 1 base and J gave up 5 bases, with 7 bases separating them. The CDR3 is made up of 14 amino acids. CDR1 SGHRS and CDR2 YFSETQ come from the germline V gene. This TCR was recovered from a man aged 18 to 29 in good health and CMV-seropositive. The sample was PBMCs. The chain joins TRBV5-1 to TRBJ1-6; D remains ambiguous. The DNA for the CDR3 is TGCGCCAGCAGCTTGCGACTGAATAATTCACCCCTCCACTTT. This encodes CASSLRLNNSPLHF.